The 19 T cell receptor beta chains listed next were all sequenced from one sample in a study of T-cell reconstitution after alpha-beta-depleted transplantation in children. Unique molecular identifiers were built into the TCRbeta library. TCRdb itself ran the PCR reads through MiXCR, one entry per CDR3 protein. The sample has 200,000 to 250,000 distinct CDR3 sequences; about 8.8% are singletons. This material consisted of PBMCs from the stem cell graft donor, taken from the stem cell graft. The receptors were gathered from a human donor who donated a stem cell graft to a child with SCID.

In the case of this clonotype: This sequence may be a read error, since a much larger clone differs from it by one base. The rearrangement uses TRBV7-3 and TRBJ2-1; D is unclear. The CDR3 sequence is 15 residues long. CDR1 is SGHTA, CDR2 FQGTGA, per germline. The CDR3 loop is CANSSALGPINEQFF. The CDR3 DNA follows: TGTGCCAACAGCTCCGCCCTAGGCCCTATCAATGAGCAGTTCTTC.

In this sample, this clonotype turned up many times. V is TRBV7-2 and J is TRBJ2-1; D uncertain. Germline V CDR1 and CDR2: SGHTA, FQGNSA. Trimming removed 6 bases from V and 6 bases from J, with 12 bases in between. The CDR3 covers 13 residues. CDR3 protein: CASRVRAPNEQFF. The CDR3 region has the DNA TGTGCCAGCAGGGTCCGCGCCCCCAATGAGCAGTTCTTC.

This clonotype was seen at least ten times. The gene calls are TRBV20-1 and TRBJ1-2; 8 nucleotides match TRBD1. The CDR3 covers 14 residues. The junction had 6 bases not matched to a gene; V was cut back by 6 bases and J by 0 bases. Germline CDR1 and CDR2: DFQATT and SNEGSKA (reference sequence). The CDR3: CSAAPTGANYGYTF. CDR3 coding DNA: TGCAGTGCCGCCCCGACAGGGGCTAACTATGGCTACACCTTC.

This clonotype was seen repeatedly, ten times or more. This chain joins TRBV5-1 and TRBJ2-2; no reliable D call. V lost 0 bases, J lost 6 bases, and 6 bases lay in between. There are 13 residues in the CDR3. The germline V gene encodes CDR1 SGHRS and CDR2 YFSETQ. The CDR3 reads CASSLDVAGELFF. The CDR3 nucleotides are TGCGCCAGCAGCTTGGATGTTGCCGGGGAGCTGTTTTTT.

This clonotype was recorded many times. The V call is TRBV24-1, the J call TRBJ2-7, with TRBD1 matching over 9 bases. V trimming: 7 bases; J trimming: 1 base; junction bases outside the gene matches: 4. This CDR3 region has 14 residues. Per the germline V gene, CDR1 is KGHDR and CDR2 is SFDVKD. DNA for the CDR3: TGTGCCACCAGGGACAGGGGTGATTCCTACGAGCAGTACTTC. Amino acids: CATRDRGDSYEQYF.

The V gene is TRBV2, the J gene TRBJ2-5; 8 bases are a match to TRBD2. The CDR3 totals 14 residues. Unmatched junction bases numbered 7, after V lost 5 bases and J lost 5 bases. The germline CDR1 and CDR2 sequences are SNHLY and FYNNEI. The CDR3 region is CASSWTSSGETQYF. The CDR3 coding sequence is TGTGCCAGCAGTTGGACGTCTAGCGGGGAGACCCAGTACTTC.

This clonotype has ten or more counts. The J gene is TRBJ2-7, the V gene TRBV14, with D uncertain. V lost 1 base and J lost 3, with 10 bases in between. Per the germline V gene, CDR1 is SGHDN and CDR2 is FVKESK. CDR3 size: 14 residues. The CDR3 DNA reads TGTGCCAGCAGCCAAGGTCTTTCCCTCTACGAGCAGTACTTC. Protein product: CASSQGLSLYEQYF.

This clonotype has ten or more counts. The V gene is TRBV7-9, the J gene TRBJ1-1; D possibly corresponds to TRBD1 (5 bases). The CDR3 loop spans 17 amino acids. The V end was cut by 7 bases, the J end by 0 bases, with 21 bases between. Germline assignment: CDR1 SEHNR and CDR2 FQNEAQ (reference sequence). CDR3 sequence: CASTPRAGTSMNTEAFF. The CDR3 nucleotides read TGTGCCAGCACCCCACGAGCCGGGACGTCGATGAACACTGAAGCTTTCTTT.

This clonotype occurred many times. The J gene is TRBJ1-5, the V gene TRBV5-1, with D tentatively TRBD1 (5 bases). V gave up 1 base and J gave up 7 bases, with 15 bases separating them. In germline, CDR1 is SGHRS, CDR2 YFSETQ. This CDR3 contains 15 residues. The CDR3 here is CASSLMGEAGQPQHF. As DNA, the CDR3 is TGCGCCAGCAGCTTGATGGGGGAGGCAGGACAGCCCCAGCATTTT. Full variable domain (outside the CDR3, taken from reference TRBV5-1 and TRBJ1-5): KAGVTQTPRYLIKTRGQQVTLSCSPISGHRSVSWYQQTPGQGLQFLFEYFSETQRNKGNFPGRFSGRQFSNSRSEMNVSTLELGDSALYLCASSLMGEAGQPQHFGDGTRLSIL.

This clonotype was seen many times. The chain employs TRBV7-8 and TRBJ2-4; D is ambiguous. Trimming left V 1 base short and J 0 bases short, with 10 bases between. Germline lookup yields CDR1 SGHVS and CDR2 FQNEAQ. The CDR3 length is 16 residues. The CDR3: CASSLGRILAKNIQYF. The DNA for the CDR3 is TGTGCCAGCAGCTTAGGACGAATACTAGCCAAAAACATTCAGTACTTC.

This clonotype was detected many times. The J gene is TRBJ1-2, the V gene TRBV20-1; D ambiguous. The germline gives CDR1 DFQATT, CDR2 SNEGSKA (reference sequence). The CDR3 totals 13 residues. Trimming removed 3 bases at V and 3 bases at J, with 11 bases between. The CDR3: CSASRGWDYGYTF. DNA for the CDR3: TGCAGTGCTAGTCGCGGGTGGGACTATGGCTACACCTTC.

This clonotype was recorded at least ten times. The chain couples TRBV29-1 to TRBJ1-1; D remains ambiguous. The CDR3 contains 11 residues. V lost 7 bases and J lost 0, with 6 bases in between. Germline-derived CDR1 and CDR2 are SQVTM and ANQGSEA. The CDR3 reads CSAGLNTEAFF. In DNA, the CDR3 is TGCAGCGCCGGATTGAACACTGAAGCTTTCTTT.

The sample holds many counts of this clonotype. The chain carries TRBV21-1 and TRBJ2-1; the DNA was not used to check the table's D call, TRBD2. TRBV21-1 is reported as a pseudogene. The CDR3 contains 17 residues. Written as DNA, the CDR3 is TGTGCCAGCAGCAAAGATCCTAGCGGGGGGCAGTACAATGAGCAGTTCTTC. It encodes CASSKDPSGGQYNEQFF.

The chain combines TRBV2 with TRBJ2-4; 7 bases match TRBD2. The V and J ends lost 3 bases and 0 bases, in that order; junction bases with no gene match: 14. CDR3 length: 19 amino acids. CDR1 is SNHLY, CDR2 FYNNEI, per germline. The chain's CDR3 is CASSEIWAQGGRAKNIQYF. The DNA for the CDR3 is TGTGCCAGCAGTGAGATATGGGCCCAGGGAGGGAGAGCCAAAAACATTCAGTACTTC.

This clonotype was seen at least ten times. The chain couples TRBV6-1 to TRBJ2-5, with 8 bases aligning to TRBD1. Unmatched junction bases numbered 7, after V lost 4 bases and J lost 3 bases. Germline lookup yields CDR1 MNHNS and CDR2 SASEGT. This CDR3 is 15 amino acids long. CDR3 in DNA: TGTGCCAGCAGTGTTAACAGGGGGAGGAAAGAGACCCAGTACTTC. It is translated as CASSVNRGRKETQYF.

This clonotype has at least ten counts. This chain links TRBV5-1 with TRBJ1-1, with 8 bases fitting TRBD1. The CDR3 length is 15 residues. The V segment lost 4 bases and the J segment 5 bases; nucleotides outside the gene matches: 10. Per germline, CDR1 SGHRS and CDR2 YFSETQ. The CDR3 is CASSPSTGEGTEAFF. CDR3 sequence (DNA): TGCGCCAGCAGCCCCTCGACAGGGGAGGGAACTGAAGCTTTCTTT.

This clonotype was seen a few times. This sequence joins TRBV5-1 and TRBJ1-1; D is uncertain. The CDR3 runs 16 residues. Trimming stripped 0 bases from V and 1 base from J, with 13 bases between. Germline CDR1 and CDR2: SGHRS and YFSETQ. CDR3 in DNA: TGCGCCAGCAGCTTGGGCCCTGAGGGTTCGAACACTGAAGCTTTCTTT. This sequence encodes CASSLGPEGSNTEAFF.

This clonotype appeared many times. The chain carries TRBV18 and TRBJ2-7; D might be TRBD2 (6 bases). V was shortened by 6 bases and J by 0 bases, with 15 bases between the two germline ends. The CDR3 is made up of 15 amino acids. Germline lookup yields CDR1 KGHSH and CDR2 LQKENI. For the CDR3, the DNA is TGTGCCAGCTCTCCTCCCCGGGGGTCCTCCTACGAGCAGTACTTC. Protein product: CASSPPRGSSYEQYF.

This clonotype was observed many times. This rearrangement joins TRBV20-1 to TRBJ2-7; 8 positions agree with TRBD1. The CDR3 consists of 13 residues. The germline V gene encodes CDR1 DFQATT and CDR2 SNEGSKA (reference sequence). After removal of 6 bases from V and 4 bases from J, the junction contained 8 bases not matched to a gene. The CDR3 DNA is TGCAGTGCGTTAGGACAGGGTGGATACGAGCAGTACTTC. Translating it yields CSALGQGGYEQYF.